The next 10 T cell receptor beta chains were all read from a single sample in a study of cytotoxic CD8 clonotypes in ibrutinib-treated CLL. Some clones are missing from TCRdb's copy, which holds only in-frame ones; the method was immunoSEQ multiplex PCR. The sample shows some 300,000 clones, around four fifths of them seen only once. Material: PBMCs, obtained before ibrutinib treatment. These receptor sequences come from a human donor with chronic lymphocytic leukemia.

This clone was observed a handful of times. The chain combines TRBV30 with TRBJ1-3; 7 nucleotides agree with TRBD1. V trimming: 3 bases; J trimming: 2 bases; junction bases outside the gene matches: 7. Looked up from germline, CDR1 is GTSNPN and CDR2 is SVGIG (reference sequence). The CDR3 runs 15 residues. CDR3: CAWSTDRVPGNTIYF. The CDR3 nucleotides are TGTGCCTGGAGCACAGACAGGGTCCCTGGAAACACCATATATTTT.

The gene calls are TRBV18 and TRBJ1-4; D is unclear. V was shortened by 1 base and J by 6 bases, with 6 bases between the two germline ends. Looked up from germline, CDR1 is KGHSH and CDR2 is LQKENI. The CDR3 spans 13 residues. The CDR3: CASSPRPDEKLFF. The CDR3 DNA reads TGTGCCAGCTCACCACGACCTGATGAAAAACTGTTTTTT.

The CDR3 protein is CASSQLGQTNTEAFF. The DNA of the CDR3 is TGCGCCAGCAGCCAACTAGGACAGACGAACACTGAAGCTTTCTTT. The V call is TRBV4-1, the J call TRBJ1-1, with a tentative D call TRBD1 (6 bases). Germline V CDR1 and CDR2: MGHRA, YSYEKL. V was clipped by 2 bases and J by 1 base, with 11 bases between them. This CDR3 spans 15 amino acids.

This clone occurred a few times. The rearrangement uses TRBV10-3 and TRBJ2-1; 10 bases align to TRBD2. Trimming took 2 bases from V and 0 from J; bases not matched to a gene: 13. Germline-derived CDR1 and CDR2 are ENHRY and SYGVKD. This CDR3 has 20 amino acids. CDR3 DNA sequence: TGTGCCATCAGTGAGCCTGGACTAGCGGCCCTCTCTAGCTCCTACAATGAGCAGTTCTTC. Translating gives CAISEPGLAALSSSYNEQFF.

CDR3: CASSPPGQIANTGELFF. In DNA form, the CDR3 reads TGTGCCAGCTCACCCCCCGGACAAATCGCGAACACCGGGGAGCTGTTTTTT. The rearrangement uses TRBV18 and TRBJ2-2, with a tentative D call TRBD1 (5 bases). Germline CDR1 is KGHSH and CDR2 is LQKENI. This CDR3 contains 17 residues. The ends were cut back, 3 bases at V and 0 bases at J, with 14 bases in the middle.

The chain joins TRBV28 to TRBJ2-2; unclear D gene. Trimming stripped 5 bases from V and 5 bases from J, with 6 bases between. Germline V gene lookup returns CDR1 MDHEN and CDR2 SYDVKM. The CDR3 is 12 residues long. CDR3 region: CASSVWTGELFF. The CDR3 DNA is TGTGCCAGCAGTGTTTGGACCGGGGAGCTGTTTTTT.

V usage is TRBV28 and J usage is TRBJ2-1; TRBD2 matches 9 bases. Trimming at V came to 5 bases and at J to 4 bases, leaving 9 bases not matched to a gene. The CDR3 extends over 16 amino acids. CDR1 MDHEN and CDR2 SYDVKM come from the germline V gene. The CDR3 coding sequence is TGTGCCAGCAGTGCCATTATAGCGGGGGCATACAATGAGCAGTTCTTC. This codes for CASSAIIAGAYNEQFF.

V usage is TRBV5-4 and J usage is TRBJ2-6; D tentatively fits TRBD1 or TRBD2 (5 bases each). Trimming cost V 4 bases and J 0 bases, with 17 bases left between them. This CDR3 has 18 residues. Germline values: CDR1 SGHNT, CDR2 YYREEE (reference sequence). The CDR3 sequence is CASSPHPGRLSGANVLTF. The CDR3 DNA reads TGTGCCAGCAGCCCCCACCCGGGACGGCTCTCTGGGGCCAACGTCCTGACTTTC.

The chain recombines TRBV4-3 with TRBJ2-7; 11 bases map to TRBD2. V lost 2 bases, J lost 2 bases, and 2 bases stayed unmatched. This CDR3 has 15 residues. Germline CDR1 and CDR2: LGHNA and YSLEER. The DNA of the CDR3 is TGCGCCAGCAGCCAACTAGCGGGAGGCACCTACGAGCAGTACTTC. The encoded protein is CASSQLAGGTYEQYF.

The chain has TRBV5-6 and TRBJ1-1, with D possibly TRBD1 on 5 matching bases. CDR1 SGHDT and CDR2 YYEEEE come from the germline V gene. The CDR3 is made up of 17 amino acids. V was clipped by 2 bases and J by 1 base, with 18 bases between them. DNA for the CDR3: TGTGCCAGCAGCTTTGGGCAGGGTACGTTGAGGAACACTGAAGCTTTCTTT. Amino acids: CASSFGQGTLRNTEAFF.